This paragraph covers one T cell receptor (beta chain) sequence. Antigen: not known. This sample is drawn from a study of cytomegalovirus exposure and HLA in healthy donors. Points from the study as a whole: Association of approximately 18,000 TCR beta sequences with HLA alleles was found at 0.05 false discovery rate in a later analysis. TCR beta sequences reportedly predicted most subjects' HLA-A and HLA-B alleles accurately.

Amplification used 60 Vbeta primers and 13 Jbeta primers. The protocol was immunoSEQ multiplex PCR, while the TCRdb copy is restricted to in-frame clones and leaves out a portion. The table lists 250,000 to 350,000 clones, about 80% of them singletons. Sequences were obtained from PBMCs. This receptor was obtained from a girl aged 2 to 10 in good health and CMV-seronegative.

The CDR3 nucleotides read TGTGCCAGCAGTTTTACCGGGAGCACAGATACGCAGTATTTT. Translated, it gives CASSFTGSTDTQYF. The chain joins TRBV28 to TRBJ2-3; D is unresolved. Germline CDR1 and CDR2: MDHEN and SYDVKM. The germline V and J ends were trimmed by 3 bases and 0 bases, with 7 bases remaining between them. The CDR3 covers 14 residues.